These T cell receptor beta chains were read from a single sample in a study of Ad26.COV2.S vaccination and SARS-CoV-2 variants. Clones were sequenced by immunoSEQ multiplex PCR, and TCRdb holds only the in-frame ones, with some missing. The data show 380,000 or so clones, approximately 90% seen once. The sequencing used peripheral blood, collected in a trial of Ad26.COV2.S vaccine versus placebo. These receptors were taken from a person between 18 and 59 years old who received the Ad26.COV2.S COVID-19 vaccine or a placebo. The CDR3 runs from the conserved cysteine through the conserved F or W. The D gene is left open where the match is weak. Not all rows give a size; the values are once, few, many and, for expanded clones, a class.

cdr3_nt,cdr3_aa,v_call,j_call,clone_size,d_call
TGTGCCAGCAGTTACTATCGCGCACCTCGGGATTATAATTCACCCCTCCACTTT,CASSYYRAPRDYNSPLHF,TRBV6-2/TRBV6-3,TRBJ1-6,NA,NA
TGTGCCAGCAGCTCCAACCGAGGGGGATACAATGAGCAGTTCTTC,CASSSNRGGYNEQFF,TRBV7-2,TRBJ2-1,NA,NA
TGTGCCAGCAGCCCAATCGGGAGCTCCTACAATGAGCAGTTCTTC,CASSPIGSSYNEQFF,TRBV7-9,TRBJ2-1,NA,NA
TGTGCCAGCAGTCCCTGGACAGGCTCCTACGAGCAGTACTTC,CASSPWTGSYEQYF,TRBV6-2/TRBV6-3,TRBJ2-7,NA,TRBD1
TGTGCCAGCAGCCTACCGGACAGGGTCTACAATGAGCAGTTCTTC,CASSLPDRVYNEQFF,TRBV5-6,TRBJ2-1,NA,TRBD1
TGTGCCAGCAGTTCCCCGGGACTAGGAGATTACGAGCAGTACTTC,CASSSPGLGDYEQYF,TRBV6-5,TRBJ2-7,NA,TRBD2
TGTGCCAGCTCATTACAGGCTTCGGACACTGAAGCTTTCTTT,CASSLQASDTEAFF,TRBV18,TRBJ1-1,NA,NA
TGCGCCAGCAGCTTAGCCTCGCGCGGCTACGAGCAGTACTTC,CASSLASRGYEQYF,TRBV5-1,TRBJ2-7,once,NA
TGTGCCAGCAGCTTAGATCCGGGGGATTCACCCCTCCACTTT,CASSLDPGDSPLHF,TRBV11-2,TRBJ1-6,NA,NA
TGTGCCAACCAGTTGCTTAGCGGGGGTAACACCGGGGAGCTGTTTTTT,CANQLLSGGNTGELFF,TRBV7-8,TRBJ2-2,NA,TRBD2
TGTGCCAGCAGTTCTAACTATGGCTACACCTTC,CASSSNYGYTF,TRBV28,TRBJ1-2,few,NA
TGTGCCAGCAGCGTAGTTAGCGGAGGCTCCTACAATGAGCAGTTCTTC,CASSVVSGGSYNEQFF,TRBV9,TRBJ2-1,NA,NA
TGTGCCAGCAGTTACTCGTGGGGTCAGCCCCAGCATTTT,CASSYSWGQPQHF,TRBV6-5,TRBJ1-5,NA,NA
TGTGCCAGCAGGCCGGGACAGGGGTATTCTGAAGCTTTCTTT,CASRPGQGYSEAFF,TRBV2,TRBJ1-1,few,TRBD1
TGCAGCGTTCGGGGAACGAGATATGGCTACACCTTC,CSVRGTRYGYTF,TRBV29-1,TRBJ1-2,NA,NA
TGCAGTCTTAGGGTAGATACGCAGTATTTT,CSLRVDTQYF,TRBV20-1,TRBJ2-3,NA,NA
TGTGCCCTGAGGGCCTCGAAAAACGGCTACACCTTC,CALRASKNGYTF,TRBV30,TRBJ1-2,NA,NA
TGTGCCAGCAGCGGACTCGGCCGGGACATTCAGTACTTC,CASSGLGRDIQYF,TRBV6-2/TRBV6-3,TRBJ2-4,once,NA
TGTGCCAGCACCGCCGGCGAAGGAAAGACCTACGAGCAGTACTTC,CASTAGEGKTYEQYF,TRBV9,TRBJ2-7,NA,NA